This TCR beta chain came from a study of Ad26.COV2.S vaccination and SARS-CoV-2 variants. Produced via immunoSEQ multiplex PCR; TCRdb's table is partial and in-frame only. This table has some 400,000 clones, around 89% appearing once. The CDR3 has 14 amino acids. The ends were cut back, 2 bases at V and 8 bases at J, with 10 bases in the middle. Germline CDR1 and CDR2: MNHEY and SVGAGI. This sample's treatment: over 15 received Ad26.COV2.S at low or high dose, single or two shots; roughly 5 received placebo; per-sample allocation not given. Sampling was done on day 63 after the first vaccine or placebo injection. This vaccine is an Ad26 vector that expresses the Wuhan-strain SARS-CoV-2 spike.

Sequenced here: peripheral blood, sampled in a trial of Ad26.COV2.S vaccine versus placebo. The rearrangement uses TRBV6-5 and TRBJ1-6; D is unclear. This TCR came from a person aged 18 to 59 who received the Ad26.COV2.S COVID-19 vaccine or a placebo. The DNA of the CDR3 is TGTGCCAGCAGTTACGTGGGCGGGGATTCACCCCTCCACTTT. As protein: CASSYVGGDSPLHF.